These 23 T cell receptor beta chains share one sample of origin, sequenced in a study of cytomegalovirus exposure and HLA in healthy donors. Use of 60 Vbeta and 13 Jbeta primers characterized the PCR. TCRdb keeps only in-frame clones here, not all; method: immunoSEQ multiplex PCR. The repertoire has about 87,000 clones, roughly 79% of them found once; the top ten carry approximately 3.6%. Sample: PBMCs. All receptors derive from a woman aged 40-49 years in good health and CMV-seronegative.

With respect to this clone: The junction does not match germline at one end; this may be a read error. This rearrangement joins TRBV7-9 to TRBJ2-1; TRBD1 is a possible D gene (7 bases). Germline CDR1 is SEHNR and CDR2 is FQNEAQ (reference sequence). The length of the CDR3 is 12 residues. The CDR3 DNA reads TGTGCCAGCAGCTTATCTCAGGGGGGTTGGATCTTC. It is translated as CASSLSQGGWIF. Combining the CDR3 with reference TRBV7-9 and TRBJ2-1 gives the whole variable domain DTGVSQNPRHKITKRGQNVTFRCDPISEHNRLYWYRQTLGQGPEFLTYFQNEAQLEKSRLLSDRFSAERPKGSFSTLEIQRTEQGDSAMYLCASSLSQGGWIFGPGTRLTVL.

This clone was picked up one time. This rearrangement joins TRBV6-6 to TRBJ2-7; 7 positions agree with TRBD1. V was pared by 6 bases and J by 2 bases, with 4 bases of the junction left unmatched. CDR3 length: 13 residues. Germline CDR1 MNHNY, CDR2 SVGAGI (reference sequence). The CDR3 here is CASRRTGAYEQYF. CDR3 in DNA: TGTGCCAGCAGGCGAACAGGGGCCTACGAGCAGTACTTC.

V is TRBV6-5 and J is TRBJ1-5, with 8 bases fitting TRBD1. Germline-derived CDR1 and CDR2 are MNHEY and SVGAGI. The V and J ends lost 8 bases and 12 bases, in that order; junction bases with no gene match: 12. The CDR3 is 13 amino acids. In DNA form, the CDR3 reads TGTGCCAGCGGGGCCACCCAGGGGGCGAGCCAGCATTTT. Translated: CASGATQGASQHF.

With respect to this clone: The junction differs from germline at one of its ends, possibly a read error. The CDR3 nucleotides are TGTGCCATCAGTGATGCCACCAGGGCGGGGGTTTCTTCACCCCTCAACTTT. Its protein product is CAISDATRAGVSSPLNF. The gene calls are TRBV10-3 and TRBJ1-6; perhaps TRBD1 as D (5 bases). The CDR3 consists of 17 residues. Germline values: CDR1 ENHRY, CDR2 SYGVKD.

The V gene is TRBV7-9, the J gene TRBJ2-6; 7 bases align to TRBD1. With V trimmed by 5 bases and J by 0 bases, 10 bases remained unmatched. The CDR3 is 18 residues long. CDR1 and CDR2 (germline): SEHNR, FQNEAQ (reference sequence). The CDR3 loop reads CASSETGTVGSGANVLTF. The CDR3 coding sequence is TGTGCCAGCAGCGAAACCGGGACAGTGGGCTCTGGGGCCAACGTCCTGACTTTC.

The chain combines TRBV5-1 with TRBJ2-1; D is possibly TRBD1 (6 bases). CDR1 is SGHRS and CDR2 is YFSETQ in the germline V gene. V was clipped by 3 bases and J by 4 bases, with 26 bases between them. The CDR3 extends over 19 amino acids. The CDR3 coding sequence is TGCGCCAGCAGCTCTCCAATTTTCGTTCAGGCAGGGGCGTACAATGAGCAGTTCTTC. The encoded protein is CASSSPIFVQAGAYNEQFF.

This rearrangement joins TRBV15 to TRBJ2-7; D unresolved. The CDR3 sequence is 13 residues long. Deletions cut 1 base from V and 4 bases from J, with 8 bases between. Germline CDR1 reads LNHNV; CDR2 reads YYDKDF (reference sequence). CDR3 DNA sequence: TGTGCCACCAGCAGAGGCCTAACTTACGAGCAGTACTTC. Translating it yields CATSRGLTYEQYF. Filled out from reference TRBV15 and TRBJ2-7, the complete variable domain reads DAMVIQNPRYQVTQFGKPVTLSCSQTLNHNVMYWYQQKSSQAPKLLFHYYDKDFNNEADTPDNFQSRRPNTSFCFLDIRSPGLGDTAMYLCATSRGLTYEQYFGPGTRLTVT.

The rearrangement links TRBV27 to TRBJ1-2; TRBD1 is a possible D gene (6 bases). V gave up 2 bases and J gave up 7 bases, with 14 bases separating them. Germline V CDR1 and CDR2: MNHEY, SMNVEV (reference sequence). This CDR3 contains 14 residues. CDR3 loop: CASSLGGREGGYTF. DNA for the CDR3: TGTGCCAGCAGTTTAGGGGGCAGGGAGGGTGGCTACACCTTC.

V gene TRBV19 combines with J gene TRBJ2-5, with TRBD2 as a possible D gene (6 bases). The germline gives CDR1 LNHDA, CDR2 SQIVND (reference sequence). The germline V and J ends were trimmed by 5 bases and 4 bases, with 11 bases remaining between them. This CDR3 is built from 13 residues. CDR3 loop: CASSGLRRETQYF. For the CDR3, the DNA is TGTGCCAGTAGTGGACTACGTAGAGAGACCCAGTACTTC.

The V gene is TRBV30, the J gene TRBJ1-1; D unresolved. Germline loops: CDR1 GTSNPN, CDR2 SVGIG (reference sequence). The CDR3 consists of 16 residues. V lost 4 bases, J lost 4 bases, and 22 bases lay in between. CDR3 residues: CAWNPTLLGARTEAFF. CDR3 nucleotide sequence: TGTGCCTGGAATCCGACGCTTCTGGGAGCTCGCACTGAAGCTTTCTTT.

The chain is built from TRBV7-2 and TRBJ1-2, with D tentatively TRBD1 (5 bases). This CDR3 spans 12 amino acids. CDR1 and CDR2 from the germline V gene are SGHTA and FQGNSA. Trimming left V 1 base short and J 7 bases short, with 7 bases between. The CDR3 region has the DNA TGTGCCAGCAGCTTAGATACAGGTGGCTACACCTTC. Its protein is CASSLDTGGYTF.

The rearrangement uses TRBV5-1 and TRBJ2-7; 9 bases are a match to TRBD1. V lost 4 bases, J lost 5 bases, and 7 bases stayed unmatched. From germline, CDR1 is SGHRS and CDR2 YFSETQ. The CDR3 totals 14 residues. This CDR3 is CASSAGQGRDEQYF. DNA of the CDR3: TGCGCCAGCAGCGCGGGACAGGGTCGCGACGAGCAGTACTTC.

V usage is TRBV18 and J usage is TRBJ2-5, with D possibly TRBD2 on 5 matching bases. The CDR3 is 13 residues long. Germline CDR1 KGHSH, CDR2 LQKENI. V was cut by 2 bases and J by 5 bases, with 9 bases left in between. CDR3: CASSPNSEETQYF. In DNA form, the CDR3 reads TGTGCCAGCTCACCAAATAGCGAGGAGACCCAGTACTTC.

The genes are TRBV7-9 and TRBJ1-1; 7 bases agree with TRBD1. The V gene end was trimmed by 4 bases and the J gene end by 8 bases; junction bases not matched to a gene: 4. Germline V gene sequence: CDR1 SEHNR, CDR2 FQNEAQ (reference sequence). This CDR3 is 12 amino acids long. The CDR3 protein is CASSWDSAEAFF. CDR3 bases: TGTGCCAGCAGCTGGGACAGCGCAGAAGCTTTCTTT.

J is TRBJ1-4 and V is TRBV12-2; the DNA was not compared with TRBD1, the D call given in the table. TRBV12-2 is deemed a pseudogene. The CDR3 spans 17 residues. CDR3 residues: CASRPRGSGTGYEKLFF. The DNA for the CDR3 is TGTGCAAGTCGTCCGCGTGGGTCCGGGACAGGGTATGAAAAACTGTTTTTT.

The V call is TRBV2, the J call TRBJ1-1, with D hard to call. V was clipped by 4 bases and J by 0 bases, with 6 bases between them. The CDR3 runs 13 residues. Germline CDR1 is SNHLY and CDR2 is FYNNEI. The DNA for the CDR3 is TGTGCCAGCAGTGGTCTTGTGAACACTGAAGCTTTCTTT. As protein: CASSGLVNTEAFF. Full variable domain (outside the CDR3, taken from reference TRBV2 and TRBJ1-1): EPEVTQTPSHQVTQMGQEVILRCVPISNHLYFYWYRQILGQKVEFLVSFYNNEISEKSEIFDDQFSVERPDGSNFTLKIRSTKLEDSAMYFCASSGLVNTEAFFGQGTRLTVV.

V is TRBV2 and J is TRBJ1-4; D gene ambiguous. The ends were cut back, 6 bases at V and 8 bases at J, with 19 bases in the middle. Germline CDR1 reads SNHLY; CDR2 reads FYNNEI. CDR3 length equals 15 residues. The CDR3 reads CASSAESLKGEKLFF. CDR3 coding DNA: TGTGCCAGCAGCGCGGAGTCCCTCAAAGGAGAAAAACTGTTTTTT.

V usage is TRBV2 and J usage is TRBJ1-1; the match to TRBD1 covers 9 bases. The CDR3 extends over 16 amino acids. V shed 2 bases, J shed 4 bases, and the junction held 8 bases outside the gene matches. Germline lookup yields CDR1 SNHLY and CDR2 FYNNEI. CDR3 loop: CASSESGQGVVTEAFF. CDR3 in DNA: TGTGCCAGCAGTGAATCGGGACAGGGCGTCGTCACTGAAGCTTTCTTT.

V gene TRBV9 combines with J gene TRBJ2-7, with no clear D. Germline lookup yields CDR1 SGDLS and CDR2 YYNGEE. The CDR3 spans 14 residues. V dropped 0 bases and J dropped 3 bases, with 10 bases sitting between them. In DNA, the CDR3 is TGTGCCAGCAGCGTAGAGAGTCACGGCTACGAGCAGTACTTC. It encodes CASSVESHGYEQYF.

The genes are TRBV5-8 and TRBJ1-5; D is possibly TRBD1 (6 bases). Trimming removed 5 bases from V and 4 bases from J, with 13 bases in between. Germline CDR1 is SGHTS and CDR2 is YDEGEE. The CDR3 length is 14 residues. The CDR3 coding sequence is TGTGCCAGCAGACGGGACACCTTGAATCAGCCCCAGCATTTT. This translates into CASRRDTLNQPQHF.

This chain links TRBV7-9 with TRBJ2-3; 9 bases are a match to TRBD2. The CDR3 runs to 17 residues. V trimming: 2 bases; J trimming: 5 bases; junction bases outside the gene matches: 11. The germline gives CDR1 SEHNR, CDR2 FQNEAQ (reference sequence). CDR3 in amino acids: CASSLYLRGGAGDTQYF. The CDR3 bases are TGTGCCAGCAGCTTATACCTTCGCGGGGGGGCGGGAGATACGCAGTATTTT.

The CDR3 loop is CASSEGLGRNYGYTF. The CDR3 region has the DNA TGTGCCAGCAGTGAAGGGTTAGGCAGGAACTATGGCTACACCTTC. The V gene is TRBV6-1, the J gene TRBJ1-2; D gene uncertain. V lost 1 base, J lost 2 bases, and 11 bases lay in between. This CDR3 region has 15 residues. The germline V gene encodes CDR1 MNHNS and CDR2 SASEGT.

The rearrangement links TRBV7-9 to TRBJ1-1; maybe TRBD1 (5 bases). V lost 5 bases, J lost 1 base, and 17 bases lay in between. There are 16 residues in the CDR3. Germline V gives CDR1 SEHNR, CDR2 FQNEAQ (reference sequence). In nucleotides, the CDR3 is TGTGCCAGCAGCCCCGGGGGGGACGGAGGGAACACTGAAGCTTTCTTT. This gives the protein CASSPGGDGGNTEAFF.